This T cell receptor (beta chain) was captured by sequencing in a study of T cells in Graves' hyperthyroidism and ophthalmopathy. This CDR3 has 10 amino acids. Trimming took 5 bases from V and 3 from J, leaving 2 bases between them. Germline CDR1 and CDR2: SQVTM and ANQGSEA. The investigators amplified TCR beta CDR3 regions from RNA transcripts. First-round RT-PCR targeting the TCR CDR3 was performed with the HTBI primer set. TCRdb analysed the multiplex PCR reads with MiXCR anew, one entry per CDR3 protein. Seen here are 350,000 or so distinct CDR3 sequences, 15% to 20% observed once, and the top ten hold approximately 49%.

The sequence derives from a woman aged 45 to 65 with Graves' hyperthyroidism. Material for sequencing was blood. The chain combines TRBV29-1 with TRBJ2-1; D uncertain. The CDR3 sequence is CSVYYNEQFF. The CDR3 DNA follows: TGCAGCGTTTACTACAATGAGCAGTTCTTC.